The 26 T cell receptor beta chains listed next were all sequenced from one sample in a study of cytomegalovirus exposure and HLA in healthy donors. Only in-frame clones appear in the TCRdb table, and some are missing; sequencing was by immunoSEQ multiplex PCR. Among tens of thousands of clones listed, roughly 94% were seen once. Sequencing was carried out using PBMCs. The receptors come from a woman under 30 in good health and CMV-seropositive.

The J gene is TRBJ1-2, the V gene TRBV29-1; no firm D call. Trimming stripped 7 bases from V and 8 bases from J, with 11 bases between. CDR1 is SQVTM, CDR2 ANQGSEA, per germline. CDR3 length: 10 residues. The CDR3 coding sequence is TGCAGCGCAGCAGAGGGAGGCTACACCTTC. Translation gives CSAAEGGYTF.

The J gene is TRBJ1-2, the V gene TRBV2, with D perhaps matching TRBD1 (5 bases). CDR3 length: 11 residues. With 7 bases removed from V and 10 bases from J, the gap between germline ends came to 13 bases. The V gene's germline CDR1 is SNHLY and CDR2 FYNNEI. In nucleotides, the CDR3 is TGTGCCAGCACCCTGGGGGGGGACTACACCTTC. It specifies CASTLGGDYTF.

V and J are TRBV25-1 and TRBJ1-1; D remains unclear. The V gene's germline CDR1 is MGHDK and CDR2 SYGVNS. With 2 bases removed from V and 1 base from J, the gap between germline ends came to 5 bases. The CDR3 totals 13 residues. CDR3 nucleotides: TGTGCCAGCAGTGAACGGGGGAACACTGAAGCTTTCTTT. It is translated as CASSERGNTEAFF.

This chain uses TRBV5-6 with TRBJ2-7, with 9 nucleotides matching TRBD2. The V segment lost 3 bases and the J segment 6 bases; nucleotides outside the gene matches: 7. The CDR3 is made up of 14 amino acids. CDR1 and CDR2 (germline): SGHDT, YYEEEE. The CDR3 coding sequence is TGTGCCAGCAGCTACCGTGGGACTAGCCGCGAGCAGTACTTC. Translated: CASSYRGTSREQYF.

The rearrangement links TRBV7-2 to TRBJ1-5; maybe TRBD1 (5 bases). The CDR3 extends over 15 amino acids. Germline V gene lookup returns CDR1 SGHTA and CDR2 FQGNSA. Trimming pared 1 base from V and 6 bases from J, leaving 13 bases between. CDR3 region: CASSLGIGGSQPQHF. CDR3 in DNA: TGTGCCAGCAGCTTAGGAATCGGGGGGAGTCAGCCCCAGCATTTT.

V usage is TRBV4-1 and J usage is TRBJ1-1; 8 bases match TRBD1. Unmatched junction bases numbered 8, after V lost 3 bases and J lost 2 bases. Germline-derived CDR1 and CDR2 are MGHRA and YSYEKL. The CDR3 has 16 residues. CDR3 bases: TGCGCCAGCAGCCACTATCAGGACAGGGCTAACACTGAAGCTTTCTTT. Protein sequence: CASSHYQDRANTEAFF.

The chain is built from TRBV7-8 and TRBJ2-3, with unresolved D. Germline loops: CDR1 SGHVS, CDR2 FQNEAQ. Trimming took 5 bases from V and 3 from J, leaving 15 bases between them. This CDR3 region has 15 residues. The DNA of the CDR3 is TGTGCCAGCAGCCAACCCCCTCCGAGGACAGATACGCAGTATTTT. This codes for CASSQPPPRTDTQYF.

The V call is TRBV6-4, the J call TRBJ2-6; D call uncertain. The CDR3 length is 17 residues. V gave up 3 bases and J gave up 0 bases, with 12 bases separating them. CDR1 is MRHNA, CDR2 SNTAGT, per germline. CDR3 loop: CASSESGSYSGANVLTF. The CDR3, as DNA: TGTGCCAGCAGTGAATCAGGCTCCTACTCTGGGGCCAACGTCCTGACTTTC.

This chain connects TRBV9 to TRBJ2-7; weak D call: TRBD1 (5 bases). V shed 4 bases and J shed 2 bases, with 10 bases lying between them. CDR3 size: 13 residues. CDR1 SGDLS and CDR2 YYNGEE come from the germline V gene. The DNA of the CDR3 is TGTGCCAGCAGCCCCAGACAGACCTACGAGCAGTACTTC. Translating it yields CASSPRQTYEQYF.

The rearrangement uses TRBV6-5 and TRBJ1-2; tentative D call: TRBD1 (6 bases). The CDR3 runs 14 residues. From germline, CDR1 is MNHEY and CDR2 SVGAGI. V lost 0 bases to trimming and J lost 7 bases, with 12 bases between them. The CDR3 protein is CASSYSQGDRGYTF. The CDR3 DNA reads TGTGCCAGCAGTTACTCACAGGGAGATCGTGGCTACACCTTC.

This clone was seen just once. This same CDR3 is encoded by further DNA sequences in the sample. V and J are TRBV5-1 and TRBJ2-3; TRBD2 is a possible D gene (6 bases). Trimming took 2 bases from V and 0 from J, leaving 10 bases between them. Per germline, CDR1 SGHRS and CDR2 YFSETQ. The CDR3 is 15 amino acids. CDR3 nucleotide sequence: TGCGCCAGCAGCTTAGTAGCGGAAAGCACAGATACGCAGTATTTT. Encoded protein: CASSLVAESTDTQYF.

The rearrangement joins TRBV7-9 to TRBJ1-3; no clear D. Trimming took off 5 bases at V and 2 bases at J, with 10 bases between the two ends. CDR1 is SEHNR and CDR2 is FQNEAQ in the germline V gene (reference sequence). This CDR3 spans 14 amino acids. The CDR3 DNA reads as TGTGCCAGCAGCCTACTCCCGGCTGGAAACACCATATATTTT. Protein: CASSLLPAGNTIYF. The variable domain in full, with the rest retrieved from reference TRBV7-9 and TRBJ1-3, is DTGVSQNPRHKITKRGQNVTFRCDPISEHNRLYWYRQTLGQGPEFLTYFQNEAQLEKSRLLSDRFSAERPKGSFSTLEIQRTEQGDSAMYLCASSLLPAGNTIYFGEGSWLTVV.

The chain carries TRBV5-4 and TRBJ2-3; 11 positions agree with TRBD2. Germline CDR1 SGHNT, CDR2 YYREEE (reference sequence). Trimming took 0 bases from V and 8 from J; bases not matched to a gene: 8. This CDR3 region has 16 residues. The CDR3 bases are TGTGCCAGCAGCTTGGATCTAGCGGGGGGAATGGGTACGCAGTATTTT. Translating gives CASSLDLAGGMGTQYF.

The CDR3 nucleotides are TGTGCCAGCAGTCCGGGGACTAGCGGGGGGTACAATGAGCAGTTCTTC. Translated: CASSPGTSGGYNEQFF. This chain uses TRBV27 with TRBJ2-1, with TRBD2 matching 15 bases. The CDR3 is made up of 16 amino acids. Trimming removed 5 bases from V and 4 bases from J; junction bases left unmatched: 3. Germline V gene data show CDR1 as MNHEY and CDR2 as SMNVEV (reference sequence).

The chain recombines TRBV2 with TRBJ2-7; D ambiguous. Trimming took off 11 bases at V and 1 base at J, with 15 bases between the two ends. Per germline, CDR1 SNHLY and CDR2 FYNNEI. This CDR3 contains 13 residues. The CDR3 loop reads CAGTDFDSYEQYF. CDR3 nucleotide sequence: TGTGCCGGAACTGACTTCGATTCCTACGAGCAGTACTTC.

The chain employs TRBV4-2 and TRBJ2-2; a possible D gene is TRBD1 (5 bases). The germline V gene encodes CDR1 LGHNA and CDR2 YNFKEQ. With 4 bases removed from V and 5 bases from J, the gap between germline ends came to 11 bases. This CDR3 is 14 amino acids long. The CDR3, as DNA: TGTGCCAGCAGCCGTTCCCAGGGTACCGGGGAGCTGTTTTTT. Its translation: CASSRSQGTGELFF.

The chain uses TRBV6-5 and TRBJ1-1; 7 nucleotides line up with TRBD1. The V gene end was trimmed by 11 bases and the J gene end by 7 bases; junction bases not matched to a gene: 10. Germline V gives CDR1 MNHEY, CDR2 SVGAGI. The CDR3 covers 12 residues. The CDR3 coding sequence is TGTGCCTCCAAGGACAGGTTGAGTGAAGCTTTCTTT. This sequence encodes CASKDRLSEAFF.

This chain uses TRBV27 with TRBJ1-5; 7 bases map to TRBD1. The CDR3 has 16 residues. Per germline, CDR1 MNHEY and CDR2 SMNVEV (reference sequence). V lost 4 bases to trimming and J lost 0 bases; unmatched junction nucleotides: 6. The CDR3 DNA sequence: TGTGCCAGCAGTTCCGGACAGGCCCATAGCAATCAGCCCCAGCATTTT. Its translation: CASSSGQAHSNQPQHF.

This chain links TRBV6-6 with TRBJ1-2, with D unclear. V lost 2 bases and J 5 bases, leaving 9 bases between the germline ends. CDR1 is MNHNY, CDR2 SVGAGI, per germline (reference sequence). There are 13 residues in the CDR3. The CDR3 DNA reads TGTGCCAGCAGTTACCAGATCTTATATGGCTACACCTTC. Its protein is CASSYQILYGYTF.

V and J are TRBV30 and TRBJ2-2; 7 positions agree with TRBD2. The V and J ends lost 8 bases and 7 bases, in that order; junction bases with no gene match: 10. In germline, CDR1 is GTSNPN, CDR2 SVGIG (reference sequence). The CDR3 runs to 13 residues. CDR3 in DNA: TGTGCCCACGGGAGGACTCTGTACGGGGAGCTGTTTTTT. The encoded protein is CAHGRTLYGELFF.

J is TRBJ1-4 and V is TRBV7-6, with TRBD1 identical over 7 bases. There are 15 residues in the CDR3. CDR1 SGHVS and CDR2 FNYEAQ come from the germline V gene. Losses at the gene ends were 5 bases for V and 2 bases for J; bases not matched to a gene: 5. CDR3 coding DNA: TGTGCCAGCAGCCCCGCGGGACAGACTAATGAAAAACTGTTTTTT. The encoded protein is CASSPAGQTNEKLFF.

In its sample, this clone was seen once. This rearrangement joins TRBV19 to TRBJ1-3; 9 bases line up with TRBD1. The CDR3 is 14 amino acids. Germline lookup yields CDR1 LNHDA and CDR2 SQIVND (reference sequence). V gave up 7 bases and J gave up 8 bases; unmatched junction bases: 9. The CDR3 is CASTGTGPIDTIYF. DNA for the CDR3: TGTGCCAGTACCGGGACAGGGCCTATAGACACCATATATTTT.

The chain couples TRBV6-5 to TRBJ1-2, with D uncertain. Trimming cost V 3 bases and J 4 bases, with 9 bases left between them. The CDR3 covers 13 residues. Germline CDR1 reads MNHEY; CDR2 reads SVGAGI. The CDR3 DNA is TGTGCCAGCAGTTATGAAGCGGCCTATGGCTACACCTTC. Protein sequence: CASSYEAAYGYTF.

The rearrangement joins TRBV7-9 to TRBJ2-3, with TRBD2 identical over 7 bases. CDR3 size: 14 residues. J lost 2 bases, V lost 5 bases, and 4 bases had no gene match. CDR1 and CDR2 (germline): SEHNR, FQNEAQ (reference sequence). In DNA, the CDR3 is TGTGCCAGCAGCCCTCGACTAGCCACAGATACGCAGTATTTT. The encoded protein is CASSPRLATDTQYF.

This chain connects TRBV9 to TRBJ1-2, with a tentative D call TRBD1 (5 bases). Germline values: CDR1 SGDLS, CDR2 YYNGEE. With 0 bases removed from V and 4 bases from J, the gap between germline ends came to 13 bases. The CDR3 loop spans 15 amino acids. The CDR3 region has the DNA TGTGCCAGCAGCGTAGGAGAAGGGGCAGCCTATGGCTACACCTTC. This gives the protein CASSVGEGAAYGYTF.

The rearrangement uses TRBV2 and TRBJ2-5, with 13 bases identical to TRBD2. CDR1 and CDR2 (germline): SNHLY, FYNNEI. This CDR3 spans 18 amino acids. The ends lost 8 bases at V and 0 bases at J; junction bases unmatched: 12. The CDR3 is CASGGTSGENWYQETQYF. CDR3 DNA sequence: TGTGCCAGCGGAGGGACTAGCGGGGAAAACTGGTACCAAGAGACCCAGTACTTC. The complete variable domain, with remaining parts taken from reference TRBV2 and TRBJ2-5, reads EPEVTQTPSHQVTQMGQEVILRCVPISNHLYFYWYRQILGQKVEFLVSFYNNEISEKSEIFDDQFSVERPDGSNFTLKIRSTKLEDSAMYFCASGGTSGENWYQETQYFGPGTRLLVL.